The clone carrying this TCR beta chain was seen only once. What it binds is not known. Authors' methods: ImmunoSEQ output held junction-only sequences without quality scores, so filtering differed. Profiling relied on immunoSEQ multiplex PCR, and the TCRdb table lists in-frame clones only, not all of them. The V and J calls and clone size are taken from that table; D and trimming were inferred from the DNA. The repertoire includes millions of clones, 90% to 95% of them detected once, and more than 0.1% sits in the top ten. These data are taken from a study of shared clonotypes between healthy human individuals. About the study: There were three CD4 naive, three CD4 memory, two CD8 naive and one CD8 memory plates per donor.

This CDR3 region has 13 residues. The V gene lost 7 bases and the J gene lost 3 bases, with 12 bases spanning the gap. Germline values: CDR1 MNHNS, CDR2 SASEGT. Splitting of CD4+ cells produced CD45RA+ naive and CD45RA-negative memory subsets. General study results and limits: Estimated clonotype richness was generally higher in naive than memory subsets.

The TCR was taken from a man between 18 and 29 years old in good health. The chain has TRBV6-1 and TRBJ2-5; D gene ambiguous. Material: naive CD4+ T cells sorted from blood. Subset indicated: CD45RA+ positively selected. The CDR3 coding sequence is TGTGCCAGCAAGTTGATACCCGAAGAGACCCAGTACTTC. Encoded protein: CASKLIPEETQYF.